The 26 T cell receptor beta chains listed next were all sequenced from one sample in a study of vaccination and CD4 T cells after COVID-19. The Oncomine TCR Beta short-read assay was applied to DNA of cultured CD4+ T cells. TCRdb passed the PCR reads through MiXCR, listing each CDR3 protein once. This table holds about 19,000 distinct CDR3 sequences, about 80% found once. As for treatment: roughly 10-day PBMC culture with coronavirus spike peptide pools or control peptides (ViraFEST assay). These receptors have no known antigen. The source material was CD4+ T cells from blood, cultured in vitro, sampled after SARS-CoV-2 vaccination. The receptors were gathered from a human donor who received a COVID-19 vaccine.

The chain is built from TRBV6-2 or TRBV6-3 and TRBJ1-2; possible D gene TRBD1, 5 bases. Looked up from germline, CDR1 is MNHEY and CDR2 is SVGEGT. The V end lost 5 bases, the J end lost 6 bases, and 10 bases lay between the germline ends. The length of the CDR3 is 12 residues. The CDR3, as DNA: TGTGCCAGCAGTCAGGGATTCGATGGCTACACCTTC. The encoded protein is CASSQGFDGYTF.

This clonotype was seen only once. The V gene is TRBV2, the J gene TRBJ1-3; no reliable D call. Germline V gene lookup returns CDR1 SNHLY and CDR2 FYNNEI. The V and J ends lost 8 bases and 2 bases respectively, with 10 bases between them. CDR3 length: 13 residues. CDR3 sequence reads: CASSYFPGNTIYF. The CDR3 region has the DNA TGTGCCAGCTCATACTTTCCTGGAAACACCATATATTTT.

The chain links TRBV15 to TRBJ2-5; tentatively, D is TRBD2 (7 bases). This CDR3 spans 17 amino acids. Trimming cost V 3 bases and J 5 bases, with 22 bases left between them. Germline-derived CDR1 and CDR2 are LNHNV and YYDKDF (reference sequence). The CDR3 coding sequence is TGTGCCACCAGCAGCGAGCGCGGGGGCGGGGGTTACGAGACCCAGTACTTC. Translated, it gives CATSSERGGGGYETQYF.

This clonotype was recorded once. This chain connects TRBV5-1 to TRBJ1-2; the D is unclear. There are 15 residues in the CDR3. Trimming cost V 5 bases and J 3 bases, with 17 bases left between them. CDR1 is SGHRS and CDR2 is YFSETQ in the germline V gene. CDR3 region: CASSRNVQKDYGYTF. The CDR3 region has the DNA TGCGCCAGCAGTCGAAACGTACAAAAAGACTATGGCTACACCTTC.

This chain connects TRBV2 to TRBJ2-7; 10 bases agree with TRBD2. In germline, CDR1 is SNHLY, CDR2 FYNNEI. Trimming removed 8 bases from V and 2 bases from J; junction bases left unmatched: 6. The CDR3 is 14 residues long. In DNA, the CDR3 is TGTGCCAGCCTGAAGCGGGGGGGAACCTACGAGCAGTACTTC. Amino acids: CASLKRGGTYEQYF.

The chain has TRBV25-1 and TRBJ1-2, with no clear D. Deletions cut 3 bases from V and 1 base from J, with 12 bases between. This CDR3 contains 15 residues. Germline V gene lookup returns CDR1 MGHDK and CDR2 SYGVNS. The CDR3 region is CASSDGRGSNYGYTF. CDR3 coding DNA: TGTGCCAGCAGTGACGGTCGGGGAAGTAACTATGGCTACACCTTC.

This chain uses TRBV7-9 with TRBJ1-6; a possible D gene is TRBD1 (6 bases). The CDR3 contains 14 residues. Trimming stripped 1 base from V and 7 bases from J, with 8 bases between. Germline V gene lookup returns CDR1 SEHNR and CDR2 FQNEAQ (reference sequence). The CDR3 DNA follows: TGTGCCAGCAGCTTAGAGGGGGAAAATTCACCCCTCCACTTT. Amino acid sequence: CASSLEGENSPLHF.

The V call is TRBV21-1, the J call TRBJ2-7; whether TRBD1, the table's D call, matches the DNA was not checked. TRBV21-1 is designated a pseudogene. The CDR3 runs to 17 residues. The CDR3 sequence: CASSNRVDGASTYEQYF. The CDR3 DNA follows: TGTGCCAGCAGCAATCGCGTTGACGGCGCATCGACCTACGAGCAGTACTTC.

V usage is TRBV20-1 and J usage is TRBJ1-6, with unresolved D. The length of the CDR3 is 13 residues. The ends were cut back, 3 bases at V and 8 bases at J, with 11 bases in the middle. The germline V gene encodes CDR1 DFQATT and CDR2 SNEGSKA (reference sequence). The CDR3 DNA is TGCAGTGCTAGTTGGGGAGACGATTCACCCCTCCACTTT. This sequence encodes CSASWGDDSPLHF.

V gene TRBV30 combines with J gene TRBJ1-2; tentative D call: TRBD1 (5 bases). V was pared by 0 bases and J by 7 bases, with 9 bases between. CDR3 length: 12 residues. Germline-derived CDR1 and CDR2 are GTSNPN and SVGIG (reference sequence). CDR3 protein: CAWSVQARGYTF. The CDR3 DNA reads TGTGCCTGGAGTGTACAGGCGCGTGGCTACACCTTC.

The chain carries TRBV27 and TRBJ2-1; D uncertain. Deletions cut 5 bases from V and 6 bases from J, with 11 bases between. CDR1 MNHEY and CDR2 SMNVEV come from the germline V gene (reference sequence). The CDR3 spans 13 residues. CDR3 bases: TGTGCCAGCAGTCCATTCGATGTCAATGAGCAGTTCTTC. It is translated as CASSPFDVNEQFF.

The chain joins TRBV20-1 to TRBJ2-2, with D hard to call. Germline CDR1 DFQATT, CDR2 SNEGSKA (reference sequence). Trimming took off 1 base at V and 2 bases at J, with 11 bases between the two ends. This CDR3 spans 15 amino acids. Written as DNA, the CDR3 is TGCAGTGCTAGAGTTCCGGGTAGTAACACCGGGGAGCTGTTTTTT. Translating it yields CSARVPGSNTGELFF.

This clonotype is a singleton in its sample. The chain carries TRBV19 and TRBJ1-1; no clear D gene. CDR3 length: 14 residues. The V end was cut by 1 base, the J end by 0 bases, with 6 bases between. Germline V CDR1 and CDR2: LNHDA, SQIVND (reference sequence). Here the CDR3 DNA reads TGTGCCAGTAGTATAGGTGAGGTGAACACTGAAGCTTTCTTT. This codes for CASSIGEVNTEAFF.

The V and J genes are TRBV7-3 and TRBJ1-5; 11 bases agree with TRBD1. Germline V gene data show CDR1 as SGHTA and CDR2 as FQGTGA. CDR3 length: 15 residues. The V and J ends lost 2 bases and 5 bases, in that order; junction bases with no gene match: 2. The CDR3 is CASSLLDRGHQPQHF. The CDR3 region has the DNA TGTGCCAGCAGCTTATTGGACAGGGGGCATCAGCCCCAGCATTTT. Full variable domain (outside the CDR3, taken from reference TRBV7-3 and TRBJ1-5): GAGVSQTPSNKVTEKGKYVELRCDPISGHTALYWYRQSLGQGPEFLIYFQGTGAADDSGLPNDRFFAVRPEGSVSTLKIQRTERGDSAVYLCASSLLDRGHQPQHFGDGTRLSIL.

V is TRBV19 and J is TRBJ2-3; D uncertain. The V end was cut by 2 bases, the J end by 0 bases, with 9 bases between. The CDR3 loop spans 15 amino acids. The V gene's germline CDR1 is LNHDA and CDR2 SQIVND (reference sequence). CDR3 amino acids: CASSILLTSTDTQYF. CDR3 in DNA: TGTGCCAGTAGTATATTACTAACCAGCACAGATACGCAGTATTTT.

This clonotype is a singleton in its sample. The rearrangement links TRBV6-1 to TRBJ2-5, with D tentatively TRBD1 (6 bases). Germline loops: CDR1 MNHNS, CDR2 SASEGT. V lost 1 base, J lost 1 base, and 7 bases lay in between. The CDR3 covers 14 residues. CDR3 nucleotide sequence: TGTGCCAGCAGTGAAGGACAGGTCCAAGAGACCCAGTACTTC. The encoded protein is CASSEGQVQETQYF.

This clonotype occurred a few times. The chain carries TRBV12-3 or TRBV12-4 and TRBJ1-6; 9 bases are shared with TRBD1. CDR3 size: 18 residues. V lost 6 bases to trimming and J lost 0 bases; unmatched junction nucleotides: 9. The CDR3 DNA reads as TGTGCCAGCAGCCGAACCGGGACAGGGAGCTCCTATAATTCACCCCTCCACTTT. This encodes CASSRTGTGSSYNSPLHF.

The chain joins TRBV27 to TRBJ1-1; D perhaps matches TRBD1 (5 bases). V lost 0 bases and J lost 5, with 10 bases in between. CDR1 and CDR2 from the germline V gene are MNHEY and SMNVEV (reference sequence). This CDR3 has 14 amino acids. The CDR3 here is CASSLSPGRTEAFF. The CDR3 nucleotides read TGTGCCAGCAGTTTATCGCCAGGGAGGACTGAAGCTTTCTTT.

A single count supports this clonotype. The rearrangement links TRBV19 to TRBJ2-5, with D possibly matching TRBD1 (7 bases). CDR3 size: 15 residues. The V end lost 6 bases, the J end lost 1 base, and 15 bases lay between the germline ends. Germline-derived CDR1 and CDR2 are LNHDA and SQIVND (reference sequence). This CDR3 reads CASSAGQQIQETQYF. Written as DNA, the CDR3 is TGTGCCAGTAGCGCGGGACAGCAGATCCAAGAGACCCAGTACTTC.

The chain recombines TRBV7-9 with TRBJ2-5; D perhaps matches TRBD2 (6 bases). Trimming pared 5 bases from V and 2 bases from J, leaving 12 bases between. Germline V CDR1 and CDR2: SEHNR, FQNEAQ (reference sequence). CDR3 length equals 14 residues. Written as DNA, the CDR3 is TGTGCCAGCAGCCCGCGGGACTTACAAGAGACCCAGTACTTC. It encodes CASSPRDLQETQYF.

The chain combines TRBV6-1 with TRBJ2-2; TRBD1 agrees at 8 bases. This CDR3 has 15 residues. V was clipped by 4 bases and J by 7 bases; unmatched bases: 8. Germline-derived CDR1 and CDR2 are MNHNS and SASEGT. The CDR3 protein is CASSGRTGQGGELFF. The CDR3 region has the DNA TGTGCCAGCAGTGGGAGGACAGGGCAAGGCGGGGAGCTGTTTTTT.

V and J are TRBV19 and TRBJ2-1; 8 nucleotides line up with TRBD2. The germline gives CDR1 LNHDA, CDR2 SQIVND (reference sequence). Trimming took 2 bases from V and 0 from J; bases not matched to a gene: 0. This CDR3 is built from 15 residues. CDR3 in DNA: TGTGCCAGTAGTATAAGCGGGGGCTCCTACAATGAGCAGTTCTTC. Residues: CASSISGGSYNEQFF.

The gene calls are TRBV19 and TRBJ1-2, with TRBD1 matching over 7 bases. The CDR3 runs to 16 residues. The V segment lost 2 bases and the J segment 7 bases; nucleotides outside the gene matches: 13. The germline V gene encodes CDR1 LNHDA and CDR2 SQIVND (reference sequence). The CDR3 protein is CASSILHRGRGGGYTF. CDR3 coding DNA: TGTGCCAGTAGTATACTCCACAGGGGCCGCGGTGGTGGCTACACCTTC.

J is TRBJ2-3 and V is TRBV11-2; D is unclear. V shed 0 bases and J shed 1 base, with 2 bases lying between them. Germline-derived CDR1 and CDR2 are SGHAT and FQNNGV. This CDR3 has 13 residues. CDR3 amino acids: CASSLERTDTQYF. Here the CDR3 DNA reads TGTGCCAGCAGCTTAGAACGCACAGATACGCAGTATTTT. Based on the CDR3 plus reference TRBV11-2 and TRBJ2-3, the full variable domain is EAGVAQSPRYKIIEKRQSVAFWCNPISGHATLYWYQQILGQGPKLLIQFQNNGVVDDSQLPKDRFSAERLKGVDSTLKIQPAKLEDSAVYLCASSLERTDTQYFGPGTRLTVL.

The J gene is TRBJ1-2, the V gene TRBV19, with 8 nucleotides matching TRBD1. The CDR3 is 14 residues long. Germline CDR1 is LNHDA and CDR2 is SQIVND (reference sequence). After removal of 5 bases from V and 4 bases from J, the junction contained 6 bases not matched to a gene. CDR3 amino acids: CASSSDRAGYGYTF. The CDR3 DNA sequence: TGTGCCAGTAGTTCGGACAGGGCGGGCTATGGCTACACCTTC.

This rearrangement joins TRBV20-1 to TRBJ2-5; 7 positions agree with TRBD2. Germline loops: CDR1 DFQATT, CDR2 SNEGSKA (reference sequence). This CDR3 comprises 13 residues. Trimming removed 4 bases from V and 5 bases from J; junction bases left unmatched: 7. CDR3 sequence reads: CSATNTGGETQYF. The CDR3 coding sequence is TGCAGTGCTACGAATACCGGGGGGGAGACCCAGTACTTC.